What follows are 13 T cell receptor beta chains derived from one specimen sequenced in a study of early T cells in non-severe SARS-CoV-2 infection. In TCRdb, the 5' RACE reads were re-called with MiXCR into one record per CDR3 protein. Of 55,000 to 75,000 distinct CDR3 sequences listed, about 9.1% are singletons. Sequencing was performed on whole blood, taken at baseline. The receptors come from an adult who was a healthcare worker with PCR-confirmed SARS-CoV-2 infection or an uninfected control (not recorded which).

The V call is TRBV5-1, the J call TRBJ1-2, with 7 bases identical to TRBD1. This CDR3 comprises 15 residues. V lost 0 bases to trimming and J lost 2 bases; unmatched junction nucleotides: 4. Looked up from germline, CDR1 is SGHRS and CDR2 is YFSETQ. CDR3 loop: CASSLAGTANYGYTF. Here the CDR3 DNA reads TGCGCCAGCAGCTTGGCAGGGACAGCCAACTATGGCTACACCTTC.

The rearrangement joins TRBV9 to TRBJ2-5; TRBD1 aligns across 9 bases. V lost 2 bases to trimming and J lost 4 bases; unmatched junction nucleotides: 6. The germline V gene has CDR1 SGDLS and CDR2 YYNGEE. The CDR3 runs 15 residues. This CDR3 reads CASSVDRGGRETQYF. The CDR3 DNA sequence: TGTGCCAGCAGCGTGGACAGGGGAGGCCGAGAGACCCAGTACTTC.

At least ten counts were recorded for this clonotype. The CDR3 loop reads CASSEHGTRVRNEQFF. The DNA for the CDR3 is TGTGCCAGCAGTGAACACGGGACTAGAGTCAGGAATGAGCAGTTCTTC. This sequence joins TRBV6-1 and TRBJ2-1; 8 bases are a match to TRBD2. The germline CDR1 and CDR2 sequences are MNHNS and SASEGT. The CDR3 sequence is 16 residues long. Trimming removed 2 bases from V and 7 bases from J; junction bases left unmatched: 10.

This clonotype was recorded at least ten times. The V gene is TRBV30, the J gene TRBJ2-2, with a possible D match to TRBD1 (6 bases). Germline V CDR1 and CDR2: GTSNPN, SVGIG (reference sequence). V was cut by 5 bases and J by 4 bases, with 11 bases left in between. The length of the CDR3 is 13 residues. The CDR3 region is CAWSRTATGELFF. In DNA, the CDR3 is TGTGCCTGGTCTCGGACAGCCACCGGGGAGCTGTTTTTT.

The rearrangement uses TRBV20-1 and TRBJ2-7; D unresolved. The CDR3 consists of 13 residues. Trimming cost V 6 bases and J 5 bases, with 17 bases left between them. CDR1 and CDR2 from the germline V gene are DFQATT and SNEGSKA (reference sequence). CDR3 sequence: CSANTMGSHEQYF. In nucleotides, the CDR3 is TGCAGTGCAAACACAATGGGGTCCCACGAGCAGTACTTC.

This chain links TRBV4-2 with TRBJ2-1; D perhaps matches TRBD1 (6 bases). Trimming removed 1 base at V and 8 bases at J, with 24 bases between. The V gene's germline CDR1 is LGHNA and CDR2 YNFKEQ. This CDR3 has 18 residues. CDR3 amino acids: CASSQADTGNFIVDEQFF. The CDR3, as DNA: TGTGCCAGCAGCCAAGCCGATACAGGGAACTTCATCGTCGATGAGCAGTTCTTC.

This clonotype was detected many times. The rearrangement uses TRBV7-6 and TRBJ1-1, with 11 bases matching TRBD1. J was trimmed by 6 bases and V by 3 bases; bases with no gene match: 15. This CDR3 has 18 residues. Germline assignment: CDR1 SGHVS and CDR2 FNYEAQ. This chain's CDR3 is CASSFSDRGRGRVSEAFF. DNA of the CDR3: TGTGCCAGCAGCTTCTCGGACAGGGGGCGAGGTCGGGTCTCTGAAGCTTTCTTT.

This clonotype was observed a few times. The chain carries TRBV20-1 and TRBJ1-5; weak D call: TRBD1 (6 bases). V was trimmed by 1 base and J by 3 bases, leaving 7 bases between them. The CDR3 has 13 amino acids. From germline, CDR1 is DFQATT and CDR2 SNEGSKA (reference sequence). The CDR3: CSARGQVNQPQHF. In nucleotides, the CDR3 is TGCAGTGCTAGAGGACAGGTCAATCAGCCCCAGCATTTT.

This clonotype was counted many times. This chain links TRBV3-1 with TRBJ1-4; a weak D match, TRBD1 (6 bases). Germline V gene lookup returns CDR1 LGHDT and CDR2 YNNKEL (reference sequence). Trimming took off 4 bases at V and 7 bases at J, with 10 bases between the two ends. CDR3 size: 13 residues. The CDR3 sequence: CASSPGGIEKLFF. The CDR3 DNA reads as TGTGCCAGCAGCCCTGGGGGCATTGAAAAACTGTTTTTT.

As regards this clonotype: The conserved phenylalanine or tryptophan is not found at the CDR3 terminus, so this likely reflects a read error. The CDR3 is CASSQGRGQAYEQYI. CDR3 nucleotide sequence: TGTGCCAGCAGCCAAGGGAGGGGGCAGGCCTACGAGCAGTACATC. This rearrangement joins TRBV4-2 to TRBJ2-7, with TRBD1 as a possible D gene (7 bases). V lost 1 base and J 2 bases, leaving 12 bases between the germline ends. The CDR3 loop spans 15 amino acids. CDR1 and CDR2 (germline): LGHNA, YNFKEQ.

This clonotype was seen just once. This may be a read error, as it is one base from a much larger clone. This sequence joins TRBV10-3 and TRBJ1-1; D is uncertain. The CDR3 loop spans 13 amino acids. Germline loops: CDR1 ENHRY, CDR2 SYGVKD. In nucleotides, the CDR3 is TGTACCATCAGTGAGAACTGGAACACTGAAGCTTTCTTT. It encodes CTISENWNTEAFF.

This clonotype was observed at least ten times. For the CDR3, the DNA is TGTGCCAGCTCTGGGGCTAGCGGGACTAGAGGTGGGCAGTACTTC. It specifies CASSGASGTRGGQYF. This sequence joins TRBV7-9 and TRBJ2-7; 9 nucleotides match TRBD2. CDR1 and CDR2 (germline): SEHNR, FQNEAQ (reference sequence). V shed 8 bases and J 9 bases; nucleotides not matched to a gene: 17. This CDR3 is built from 15 residues.

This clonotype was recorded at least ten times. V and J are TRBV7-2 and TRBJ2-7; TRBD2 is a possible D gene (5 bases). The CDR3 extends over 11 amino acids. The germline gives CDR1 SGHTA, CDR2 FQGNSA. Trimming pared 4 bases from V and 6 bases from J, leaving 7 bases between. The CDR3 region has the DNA TGTGCCAGCAGCTCCGGGGTCGAGCAGTACTTC. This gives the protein CASSSGVEQYF.